This entry describes one T cell receptor (beta chain). The data originate from a study of blood T cell repertoires in COVID-19. Whole-study context: Sample material is recorded as cDNA or gDNA derived from T cells, B-cell-depleted T cells, or PBMCs.

V was pared by 1 base and J by 6 bases, with 10 bases between. The CDR3 is 13 amino acids. The germline CDR1 and CDR2 sequences are SGHNT and YENEEA. The authors' processing: Cell counts per sample came from amplifying reference gene primers. Here immunoSEQ multiplex PCR was the method, and the copy in TCRdb shows in-frame clones only, minus some. V and J calls and clone size are those listed in that table; D and trimming were worked out from the DNA. Among roughly 480,000 clones, 80% to 90% were seen once, and the ten largest hold around 0.95%. This chain joins TRBV11-3 and TRBJ2-7; D gene ambiguous. Material for sequencing was peripheral blood. The sequence was obtained from a man aged 18 to 30 with COVID-19, enrolled during active disease. The chain's CDR3 is CASSLGLSLEQYF. The CDR3 coding sequence is TGTGCCAGCAGCTTAGGTCTTTCTCTCGAGCAGTACTTC.